Sequencing of this T cell receptor beta chain was carried out in a study of blood T cell repertoires in COVID-19. CDR1 is SGHTA, CDR2 FQGTGA, per germline. CDR3 size: 18 residues. V trimming: 5 bases; J trimming: 0 bases; junction bases outside the gene matches: 12. Measured with immunoSEQ multiplex PCR; TCRdb has only the in-frame clones, and not every one. The sample has about 200,000 clones, less than 90% seen once; the top ten hold roughly 2%. The sample taken for sequencing was peripheral blood. The V call is TRBV7-3, the J call TRBJ2-1; 8 nucleotides match TRBD2. This receptor was taken from a woman aged 45-59 years with acute or convalescent COVID-19. The CDR3 sequence is CASSPNPGLEASYNEQFF. The DNA of the CDR3 is TGTGCCAGCAGCCCTAATCCGGGACTAGAGGCCTCCTACAATGAGCAGTTCTTC.